These 14 T cell receptor beta chains came from one sample sequenced in a study of response to subunit inactivated influenza vaccine. TCRdb ran MiXCR on the RT-PCR reads and lists one entry per CDR3 protein. Among a few hundred thousand distinct CDR3 sequences, approximately 14% were seen once, and the ten largest hold 11%. Sequencing was performed on PBMCs from blood, taken 11 to 12 days after vaccination. All receptors derive from a man in his fifties who received an inactivated influenza vaccine.

The chain couples TRBV12-3 or TRBV12-4 to TRBJ1-6; 7 bases fit TRBD1. Trimming cost V 4 bases and J 7 bases; bases outside gene matches: 4. CDR3 size: 14 residues. CDR3 residues: CASSSDRRNSPLHF. CDR3 in DNA: TGTGCCAGCAGTTCGGACAGGCGCAATTCACCCCTCCACTTT.

The chain is built from TRBV7-6 and TRBJ2-5; 12 nucleotides agree with TRBD2. The length of the CDR3 is 17 residues. From germline, CDR1 is SGHVS and CDR2 FNYEAQ. With 5 bases clipped from V and 1 base from J, the junction kept 8 bases outside the gene matches. Here the CDR3 reads CASSPTLAGGLQETQYF. CDR3 nucleotide sequence: TGTGCCAGCAGCCCGACACTAGCGGGGGGCCTCCAAGAGACCCAGTACTTC.

This clonotype was observed a few times. This chain connects TRBV3-1 to TRBJ2-1; 9 positions match TRBD2. Per germline, CDR1 LGHDT and CDR2 YNNKEL (reference sequence). This CDR3 is 16 amino acids long. The V and J ends lost 1 base and 5 bases, in that order; junction bases with no gene match: 6. The CDR3 region is CASSQAKSGRHNEQFF. The CDR3 DNA is TGTGCCAGCAGCCAAGCGAAGAGCGGGAGGCACAATGAGCAGTTCTTC.

This chain joins TRBV21-1 and TRBJ2-2; TRBD1 is taken as the D call from the table, unchecked against the DNA. TRBV21-1 constitutes a pseudogene. The CDR3 sequence is 17 residues long. CDR3 in DNA: TGTGCCAGCAGCAATGAAGGACAGGGGGCGAACACCGGGGAGCTGTTTTTT. Translated: CASSNEGQGANTGELFF.

This chain uses TRBV4-3 with TRBJ1-2, with TRBD1 as a possible D gene (5 bases). V lost 3 bases and J lost 8, with 16 bases in between. The CDR3 spans 14 residues. The germline CDR1 and CDR2 sequences are LGHNA and YSLEER. CDR3 sequence (DNA): TGCGCCAGCAGCCAGACCCCCCGCGGGACGGGCTACACCTTC. It codes for CASSQTPRGTGYTF.

The chain links TRBV20-1 to TRBJ2-5, with 11 positions matching TRBD1. The length of the CDR3 is 16 residues. Germline trimming cut 3 bases from V and 0 bases from J; bases unmatched to any gene: 6. Germline values: CDR1 DFQATT, CDR2 SNEGSKA (reference sequence). In DNA form, the CDR3 reads TGCAGTGCTAGCGAGGGACAGGGGGTCAACCAAGAGACCCAGTACTTC. This gives the protein CSASEGQGVNQETQYF.

CDR3: CASSPGTNNEQFF. CDR3 sequence (DNA): TGCGCCAGCAGCCCAGGGACCAACAATGAGCAGTTCTTC. V and J are TRBV5-1 and TRBJ2-1; D is perhaps TRBD1 or TRBD2 (5 bases each). Germline CDR1 reads SGHRS; CDR2 reads YFSETQ. This CDR3 spans 13 amino acids. The V end lost 4 bases, the J end lost 5 bases, and 10 bases lay between the germline ends.

V and J are TRBV5-1 and TRBJ2-5; 9 nucleotides match TRBD2. V lost 2 bases to trimming and J lost 0 bases; unmatched junction nucleotides: 2. The germline gives CDR1 SGHRS, CDR2 YFSETQ. The CDR3 covers 15 residues. The CDR3 DNA reads as TGCGCCAGCAGCTTTAGCGGGGGTAACCAAGAGACCCAGTACTTC. Translating gives CASSFSGGNQETQYF.

The J gene is TRBJ2-7, the V gene TRBV3-1; D is ambiguous. Per the germline V gene, CDR1 is LGHDT and CDR2 is YNNKEL (reference sequence). The CDR3 runs to 14 residues. In DNA, the CDR3 is TGTGCAGCAGCCAAGAAGGACCCGACCTACGAGCAGTACTTC. Translation gives CAAAKKDPTYEQYF.

This clonotype was seen ten or more times. This chain connects TRBV11-1 to TRBJ2-3, with TRBD2 as a possible D gene (6 bases). V dropped 1 base and J dropped 3 bases, with 8 bases sitting between them. CDR3 length: 14 amino acids. Germline lookup yields CDR1 SGHAT and CDR2 FQDESV (reference sequence). The CDR3 sequence is CASSLEGLTDTQYF. The CDR3 region has the DNA TGTGCCAGCAGCTTAGAGGGACTGACAGATACGCAGTATTTT.

The genes are TRBV20-1 and TRBJ1-2; 8 nucleotides line up with TRBD1. After removal of 5 bases from V and 3 bases from J, the junction contained 8 bases not matched to a gene. The germline V gene has CDR1 DFQATT and CDR2 SNEGSKA (reference sequence). The CDR3 is made up of 14 amino acids. The CDR3 is CSASGGREHYGYTF. CDR3 nucleotide sequence: TGCAGTGCTTCAGGGGGCCGAGAACACTATGGCTACACCTTC.

This clonotype was counted a few times. The gene calls are TRBV4-2 and TRBJ1-2, with a possible D match to TRBD1 (5 bases). V shed 0 bases and J shed 4 bases, with 12 bases lying between them. Germline-derived CDR1 and CDR2 are LGHNA and YNFKEQ. This CDR3 is built from 15 residues. This CDR3 is CASSQDTGRFYGYTF. CDR3 DNA: TGTGCCAGCAGCCAAGATACGGGACGGTTCTATGGCTACACCTTC.

The chain is built from TRBV7-9 and TRBJ1-5; no firm D call. This CDR3 spans 15 amino acids. Germline assignment: CDR1 SEHNR and CDR2 FQNEAQ (reference sequence). The V end was cut by 1 base, the J end by 6 bases, with 13 bases between. CDR3 in amino acids: CASSLGSRPGQPQHF. The CDR3 DNA reads as TGTGCCAGCAGCTTAGGGTCCCGGCCTGGTCAGCCCCAGCATTTT.

This clonotype has a handful of counts. V is TRBV3-1 and J is TRBJ2-2; 11 bases agree with TRBD2. Germline V CDR1 and CDR2: LGHDT, YNNKEL (reference sequence). The CDR3 has 17 amino acids. V shed 6 bases and J 3 bases; nucleotides not matched to a gene: 9. CDR3 sequence: CASRTGLAGTHTGELFF. CDR3 bases: TGTGCCAGCAGAACCGGACTAGCGGGTACCCACACCGGGGAGCTGTTTTTT. Supplemented by reference TRBV3-1 and TRBJ2-2, the full variable domain reads DTAVSQTPKYLVTQMGNDKSIKCEQNLGHDTMYWYKQDSKKFLKIMFSYNNKELIINETVPNRFSPKSPDKAHLNLHINSLELGDSAVYFCASRTGLAGTHTGELFFGEGSRLTVL.